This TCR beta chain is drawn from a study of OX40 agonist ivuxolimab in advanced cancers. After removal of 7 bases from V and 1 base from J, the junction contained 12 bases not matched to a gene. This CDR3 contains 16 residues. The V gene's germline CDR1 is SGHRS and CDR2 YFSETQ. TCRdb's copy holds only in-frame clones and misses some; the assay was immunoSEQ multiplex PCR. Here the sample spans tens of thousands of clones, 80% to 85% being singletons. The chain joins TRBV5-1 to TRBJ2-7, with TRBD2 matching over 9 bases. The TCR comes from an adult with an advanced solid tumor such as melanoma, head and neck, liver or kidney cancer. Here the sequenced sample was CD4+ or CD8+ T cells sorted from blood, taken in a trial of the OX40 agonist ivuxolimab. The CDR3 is CASGRSTSGYSYEQYF. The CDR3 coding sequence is TGCGCCAGCGGGAGGTCGACTAGCGGATATTCCTACGAGCAGTACTTC.